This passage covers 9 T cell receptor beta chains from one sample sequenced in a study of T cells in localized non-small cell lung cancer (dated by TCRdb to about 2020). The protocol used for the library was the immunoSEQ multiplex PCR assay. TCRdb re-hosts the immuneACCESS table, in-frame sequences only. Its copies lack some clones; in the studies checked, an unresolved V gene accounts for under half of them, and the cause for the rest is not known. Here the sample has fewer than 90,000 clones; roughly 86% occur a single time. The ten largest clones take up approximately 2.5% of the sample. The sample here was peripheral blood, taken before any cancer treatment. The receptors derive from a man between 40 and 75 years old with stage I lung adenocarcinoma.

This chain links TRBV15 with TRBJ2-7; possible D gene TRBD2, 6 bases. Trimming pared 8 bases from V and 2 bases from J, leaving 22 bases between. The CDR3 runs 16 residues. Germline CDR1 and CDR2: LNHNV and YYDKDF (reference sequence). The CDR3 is CATRRDSLGETYEQYF. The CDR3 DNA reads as TGTGCCACCCGTCGGGACTCCCTCGGGGAAACCTACGAGCAGTACTTC.

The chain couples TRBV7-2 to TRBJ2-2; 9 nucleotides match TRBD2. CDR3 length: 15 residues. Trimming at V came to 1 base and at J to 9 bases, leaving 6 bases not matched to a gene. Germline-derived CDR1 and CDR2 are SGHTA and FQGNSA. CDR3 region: CASSLGGGALRELFF. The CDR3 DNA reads TGTGCCAGCAGCTTAGGCGGGGGGGCACTCCGGGAGCTGTTTTTT. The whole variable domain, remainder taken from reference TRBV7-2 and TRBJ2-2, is GAGVSQSPSNKVTEKGKDVELRCDPISGHTALYWYRQSLGQGLEFLIYFQGNSAPDKSGLPSDRFSAERTGGSVSTLTIQRTQQEDSAVYLCASSLGGGALRELFFGEGSRLTVL.

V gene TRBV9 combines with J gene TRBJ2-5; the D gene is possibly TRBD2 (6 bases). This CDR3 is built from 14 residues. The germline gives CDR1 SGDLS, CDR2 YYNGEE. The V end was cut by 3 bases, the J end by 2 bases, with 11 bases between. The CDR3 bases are TGTGCCAGCAGCGGGGGGGACTTACAAGAGACCCAGTACTTC. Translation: CASSGGDLQETQYF.

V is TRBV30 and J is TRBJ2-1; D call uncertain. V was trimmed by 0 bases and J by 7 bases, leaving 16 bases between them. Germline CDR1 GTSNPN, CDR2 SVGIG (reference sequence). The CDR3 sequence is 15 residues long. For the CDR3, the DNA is TGTGCCTGGAGTGTCCGTGGTTTACTGGGGAATGAGCAGTTCTTC. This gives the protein CAWSVRGLLGNEQFF.

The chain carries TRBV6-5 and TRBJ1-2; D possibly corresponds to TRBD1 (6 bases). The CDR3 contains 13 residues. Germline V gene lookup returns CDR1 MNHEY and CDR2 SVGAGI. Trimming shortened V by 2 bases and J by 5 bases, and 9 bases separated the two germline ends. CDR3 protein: CASSYKGEYGYTF. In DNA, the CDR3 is TGTGCCAGCAGTTACAAGGGGGAATATGGCTACACCTTC.

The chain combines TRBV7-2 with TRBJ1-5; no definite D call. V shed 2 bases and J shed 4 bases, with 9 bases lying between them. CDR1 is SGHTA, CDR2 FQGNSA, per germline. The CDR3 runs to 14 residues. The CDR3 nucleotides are TGTGCCAGCAGCTTATCAGGAGCTAATCAGCCCCAGCATTTT. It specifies CASSLSGANQPQHF. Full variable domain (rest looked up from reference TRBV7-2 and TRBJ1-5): GAGVSQSPSNKVTEKGKDVELRCDPISGHTALYWYRQSLGQGLEFLIYFQGNSAPDKSGLPSDRFSAERTGGSVSTLTIQRTQQEDSAVYLCASSLSGANQPQHFGDGTRLSIL.

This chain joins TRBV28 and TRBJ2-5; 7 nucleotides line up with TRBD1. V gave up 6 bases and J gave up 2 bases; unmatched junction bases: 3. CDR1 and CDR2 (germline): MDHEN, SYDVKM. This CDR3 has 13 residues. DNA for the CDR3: TGTGCCAGCAGGGGACAGTCACAAGAGACCCAGTACTTC. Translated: CASRGQSQETQYF.

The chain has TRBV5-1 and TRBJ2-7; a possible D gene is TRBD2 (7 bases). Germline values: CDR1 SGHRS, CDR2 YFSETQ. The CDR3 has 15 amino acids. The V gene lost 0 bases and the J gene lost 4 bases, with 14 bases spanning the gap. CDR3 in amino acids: CASSLDRGASYEQYF. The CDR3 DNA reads TGCGCCAGCAGCTTGGATCGGGGGGCTTCGTACGAGCAGTACTTC.

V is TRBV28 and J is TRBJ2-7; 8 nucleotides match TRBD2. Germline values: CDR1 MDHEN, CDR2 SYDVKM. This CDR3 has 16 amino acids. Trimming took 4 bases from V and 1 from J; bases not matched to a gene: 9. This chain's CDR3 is CASSSSGAGGSYEQYF. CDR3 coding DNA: TGTGCCAGCAGTTCCTCCGGGGCGGGAGGTTCCTACGAGCAGTACTTC.